This TCR beta chain was retrieved from a study of T cell changes during pregnancy in multiple sclerosis. Germline V lookup: CDR1 ENHRY, CDR2 SYGVKD. The ends were cut back, 3 bases at V and 7 bases at J, with 15 bases in the middle. The CDR3 sequence is 14 residues long. Sequencing used immunoSEQ multiplex PCR; TCRdb keeps in-frame clones, though not all of them. The sample holds 70,000 or so clones; 80% to 95% are singletons and the top ten take around 0.41%. The gene calls are TRBV10-3 and TRBJ1-2; maybe TRBD1 (5 bases). The clonotype comes from a female donor with multiple sclerosis, enrolled in a pregnancy study. The starting material was CD4+ T cells from peripheral blood mononuclear cells, obtained before pregnancy. CDR3 sequence (DNA): TGTGCCATCAGTGACGGAACAGGCTCGGGTGGCTACACCTTC. Amino acids: CAISDGTGSGGYTF.